The present entry profiles one T cell receptor beta chain with its context. The antigen is undetermined. Sequencing used immunoSEQ multiplex PCR; TCRdb keeps in-frame clones, though not all of them. Altogether roughly 160,000 clones are present, about 90% being singletons, with the ten largest covering roughly 5.5%. The data stem from a study of T cell responses to AZD1222 COVID-19 vaccine. Study findings and constraints: In the spike-specific TCR repertoire, nearly half reportedly target unmutated variant regions. At 160-218 and 743-854, vaccine-associated CD4 TCRs were dominant, and they spanned spike.

CDR1 and CDR2 (germline): SGDLS, YYNGEE. The CDR3 sequence is 12 residues long. Trimming removed 4 bases from V and 5 bases from J; junction bases left unmatched: 2. This material consisted of peripheral blood, taken on day 0 of AZD1222 vaccination. This sequence originates from an adult in good health. The J gene is TRBJ2-7, the V gene TRBV9; 8 nucleotides align to TRBD1. DNA for the CDR3: TGTGCCAGCAGCCTACAGGGGGACGAGCAGTACTTC. It is translated as CASSLQGDEQYF.